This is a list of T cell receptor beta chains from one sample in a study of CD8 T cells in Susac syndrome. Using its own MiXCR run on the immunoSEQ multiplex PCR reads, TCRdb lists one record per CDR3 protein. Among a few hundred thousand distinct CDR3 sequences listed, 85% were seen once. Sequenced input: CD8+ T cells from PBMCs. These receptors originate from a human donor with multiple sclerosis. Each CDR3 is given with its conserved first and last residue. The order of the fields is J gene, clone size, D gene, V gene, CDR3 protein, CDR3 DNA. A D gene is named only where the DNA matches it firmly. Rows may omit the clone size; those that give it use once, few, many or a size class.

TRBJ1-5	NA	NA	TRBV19	CASSIVRDGSNQPQHF	TGTGCCAGTAGTATAGTCCGGGACGGCTCCAATCAGCCCCAGCATTTT
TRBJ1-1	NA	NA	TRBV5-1	CASSLGGTEVFF	TGCGCCAGCAGCTTGGGGGGCACTGAAGTTTTCTTT
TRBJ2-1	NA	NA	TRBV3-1	CASTSTGLNEQFF	TGTGCCAGCACTTCGACTGGACTCAATGAGCAGTTCTTC
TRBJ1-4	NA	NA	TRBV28	CASSPAQGSNEKLFF	TGTGCCAGCAGTCCTGCCCAGGGGTCTAATGAAAAACTGTTTTTT
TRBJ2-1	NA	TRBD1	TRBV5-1	CASSPRDRGGREQFF	TGCGCCAGCAGCCCCCGGGACAGGGGGGGTAGGGAGCAGTTCTTC
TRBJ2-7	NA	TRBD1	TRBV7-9	CASSLQRGQVPVYEQYF	TGTGCCAGCAGCTTACAACGAGGACAGGTCCCCGTCTACGAGCAGTACTTC
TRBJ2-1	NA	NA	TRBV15	CATSRDGFAGNEQFF	TGTGCCACCAGCAGAGATGGATTCGCCGGTAATGAGCAGTTCTTC
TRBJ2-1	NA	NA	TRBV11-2	CASSSGPGIVSEQFF	TGTGCCAGCAGCTCGGGTCCTGGCATTGTAAGTGAGCAGTTCTTC
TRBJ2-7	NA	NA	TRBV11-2	CASSVRDKGGYEQYF	TGTGCCAGCAGCGTCCGGGACAAGGGTGGGTACGAGCAGTACTTC
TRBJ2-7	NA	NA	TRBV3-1	CASSQFSGLPAEQYF	TGTGCCAGCAGCCAATTCTCGGGGCTGCCTGCAGAGCAGTACTTC
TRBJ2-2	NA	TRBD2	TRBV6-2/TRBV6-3	CASSYSGETGELFF	TGTGCCAGCAGTTATAGCGGGGAAACCGGGGAGCTGTTTTTT
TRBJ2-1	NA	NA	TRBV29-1	CSVEEGREQFF	TGCAGCGTTGAAGAGGGCAGGGAGCAGTTCTTC
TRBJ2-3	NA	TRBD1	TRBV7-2	CASSASTGATDTQYF	TGTGCCAGCAGCGCCTCGACAGGGGCCACAGATACGCAGTATTTT
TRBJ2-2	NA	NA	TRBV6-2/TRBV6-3	CASSHFSGGELFF	TGTGCCAGCAGTCACTTTTCCGGCGGGGAGCTGTTTTTT
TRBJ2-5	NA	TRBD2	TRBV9	CASSPSGRKSETQYF	TGTGCCAGCAGCCCCAGCGGGAGAAAATCAGAGACCCAGTACTTC
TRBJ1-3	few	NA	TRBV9	CASSVGGNTIYF	TGTGCCAGCAGCGTAGGAGGAAACACCATATATTTT
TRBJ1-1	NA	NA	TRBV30	CAWSLGDGEAFF	TGTGCCTGGAGTTTAGGGGATGGTGAAGCTTTCTTT
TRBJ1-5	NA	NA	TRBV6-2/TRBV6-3	CASSYTERERGLDQPQHF	TGTGCCAGCAGTTACACGGAACGAGAGAGGGGTTTGGATCAGCCCCAGCATTTT
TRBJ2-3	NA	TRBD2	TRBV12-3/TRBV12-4	CASSSSRGLAGVADTQYF	TGTGCCAGCAGTTCCTCTAGGGGACTAGCGGGAGTTGCAGATACGCAGTATTTT
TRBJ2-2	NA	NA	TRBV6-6	CASSYTEGELFF	TGTGCCAGCAGTTATACGGAGGGGGAGCTGTTTTTT
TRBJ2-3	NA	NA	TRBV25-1	CASSEYGTYPSTDTQYF	TGTGCCAGCAGTGAATATGGAACTTACCCTAGCACAGATACGCAGTATTTT
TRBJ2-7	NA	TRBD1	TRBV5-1	CASSPGTGGIDEQYF	TGCGCCAGCAGCCCAGGGACAGGGGGCATAGACGAGCAGTACTTC
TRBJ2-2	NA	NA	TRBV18	CASSPRAEGTGELFF	TGTGCCAGCTCACCGAGGGCCGAGGGCACCGGGGAGCTGTTTTTT
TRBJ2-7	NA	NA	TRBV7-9	CASSSRGAGEQYF	TGTGCCAGCAGCTCAAGGGGGGCGGGCGAGCAGTACTTC
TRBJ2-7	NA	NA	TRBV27	CASIKGSGRVGEQYF	TGTGCCAGCATAAAAGGATCCGGGAGAGTGGGCGAGCAGTACTTC
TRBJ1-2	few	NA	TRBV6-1	CASSPRTDYGYTF	TGTGCCAGCAGTCCCAGGACAGACTATGGCTACACCTTC
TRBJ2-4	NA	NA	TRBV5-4	CASSFGLTAKNIQYF	TGTGCCAGCAGCTTCGGACTGACAGCCAAAAACATTCAGTACTTC
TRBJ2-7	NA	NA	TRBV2	CASSELSGYGQYF	TGTGCCAGCAGTGAACTGTCAGGCTACGGGCAGTACTTC
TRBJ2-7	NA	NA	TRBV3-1	CASSQLSNTYEQYF	TGTGCCAGCAGCCAATTGTCCAATACCTACGAGCAGTACTTC